The 25 T cell receptor beta chains given below trace back to one sample, sequenced in a study of blood T cell repertoires in COVID-19. Sequencing was performed with immunoSEQ multiplex PCR; in TCRdb, only in-frame clones are kept and a portion is missing. This sample has roughly 120,000 clones, with about 85% found just once. Sequencing was performed on peripheral blood. These receptors were obtained from a human donor in a cohort sampled during active COVID-19.

The J gene is TRBJ1-2, the V gene TRBV3-1 (or the pseudogene TRBV3-2), with TRBD1 identical over 7 bases. V trimming: 4 bases; J trimming: 0 bases; junction bases outside the gene matches: 5. Germline assignment: CDR1 LGHDT and CDR2 YNNKEL (reference sequence). CDR3 length equals 15 residues. The CDR3 DNA reads as TGTGCCAGCAGCCCCCGGACAGGAGCTAACTATGGCTACACCTTC. Translating it yields CASSPRTGANYGYTF.

The table lists this clone with many counts. The chain couples TRBV6-1 to TRBJ2-7, with 7 bases lining up with TRBD2. This CDR3 region has 15 residues. Germline V gene sequence: CDR1 MNHNS, CDR2 SASEGT. The trim removed 3 bases at V and 0 bases at J, leaving 5 bases unmatched. CDR3 protein: CASSDSGMSSYEQYF. The DNA for the CDR3 is TGTGCCAGCAGTGACAGCGGGATGAGCTCCTACGAGCAGTACTTC.

This chain connects TRBV7-8 to TRBJ2-1; TRBD1 matches at 7 bases. Trimming took 5 bases from V and 1 from J; bases not matched to a gene: 5. Looked up from germline, CDR1 is SGHVS and CDR2 is FQNEAQ. The CDR3 sequence is 15 residues long. CDR3 in amino acids: CASSRSGQSYNEQFF. The CDR3 bases are TGTGCCAGCAGCCGGTCGGGACAGTCCTACAATGAGCAGTTCTTC.

V usage is TRBV4-2 and J usage is TRBJ2-1; 9 nucleotides agree with TRBD1. CDR1 LGHNA and CDR2 YNFKEQ come from the germline V gene. The CDR3 consists of 15 residues. Trimming cost V 2 bases and J 5 bases; bases outside gene matches: 4. CDR3: CASSQLQGADNEQFF. The CDR3 nucleotides are TGTGCCAGCAGCCAACTACAGGGGGCGGACAATGAGCAGTTCTTC.

The CDR3 DNA follows: TGCGCCAGCAGCCCACTAGCGTGGGGTTCGGAGACCCAGTACTTC. Amino acid sequence: CASSPLAWGSETQYF. This chain links TRBV5-1 with TRBJ2-5; 7 bases line up with TRBD2. V lost 4 bases to trimming and J lost 5 bases; unmatched junction nucleotides: 11. The CDR3 contains 15 residues. The germline V gene encodes CDR1 SGHRS and CDR2 YFSETQ.

In its sample, this clone was seen a few times. The rearrangement uses TRBV19 and TRBJ1-3; 9 bases are a match to TRBD1. The CDR3 runs to 16 residues. CDR1 is LNHDA and CDR2 is SQIVND in the germline V gene (reference sequence). V lost 1 base to trimming and J lost 4 bases; unmatched junction nucleotides: 5. In DNA, the CDR3 is TGTGCCAGTAGTATAGCTGGACAGGGGTTAGGAAACACCATATATTTT. It translates to CASSIAGQGLGNTIYF.

Regarding this clone: Compared with germline, one end of the junction differs, possibly owing to a read error. The rearrangement links TRBV3-1 (or the pseudogene TRBV3-2) to TRBJ2-1; TRBD1 aligns across 8 bases. The CDR3 loop spans 16 amino acids. The germline V gene has CDR1 LGHDT and CDR2 YNNKEL (reference sequence). The CDR3 spells CASTQRGTGDYTEQFF. As DNA, the CDR3 is TGTGCCAGCACCCAAAGGGGGACAGGAGACTACACTGAGCAGTTCTTC.

The V and J genes are TRBV7-2 and TRBJ1-2; 10 bases match TRBD1. Trimming removed 5 bases from V and 7 bases from J; junction bases left unmatched: 13. Germline CDR1 reads SGHTA; CDR2 reads FQGNSA. The CDR3 consists of 16 residues. Here the CDR3 DNA reads TGTGCCAGCAGCGCCCGACCGGGACAGGGGAGAGCTGGCTACACCTTC. It encodes CASSARPGQGRAGYTF.

This chain connects TRBV19 to TRBJ2-3; maybe TRBD1 (6 bases). Trimming removed 3 bases at V and 6 bases at J, with 16 bases between. Germline CDR1 and CDR2: LNHDA and SQIVND (reference sequence). This CDR3 region has 15 residues. CDR3 loop: CASSIMDLRGDTQYF. In DNA form, the CDR3 reads TGTGCCAGTAGTATTATGGACCTGAGGGGGGATACGCAGTATTTT.

V is TRBV28 and J is TRBJ2-7, with TRBD2 identical over 13 bases. CDR3 length: 18 amino acids. Germline CDR1 MDHEN, CDR2 SYDVKM. The J segment lost 2 bases and the V segment lost 1 base, leaving 8 bases of the junction unmatched. The chain's CDR3 is CASSLYQTGTSGAYEQYF. The CDR3 DNA reads as TGTGCCAGCAGTTTATACCAGACCGGGACTAGCGGGGCCTACGAGCAGTACTTC.

The rearrangement joins TRBV5-1 to TRBJ2-7; D is undetermined. In germline, CDR1 is SGHRS, CDR2 YFSETQ. Trimming took 5 bases from V and 4 from J, leaving 13 bases between them. The CDR3 sequence is 13 residues long. The CDR3 is CASRNRPEYEQYF. DNA for the CDR3: TGCGCCAGCAGGAACCGTCCGGAGTACGAGCAGTACTTC. The full variable domain, with the rest looked up from reference TRBV5-1 and TRBJ2-7, is KAGVTQTPRYLIKTRGQQVTLSCSPISGHRSVSWYQQTPGQGLQFLFEYFSETQRNKGNFPGRFSGRQFSNSRSEMNVSTLELGDSALYLCASRNRPEYEQYFGPGTRLTVT.

The chain recombines TRBV12-5 with TRBJ2-7; D is ambiguous. The CDR3 loop spans 16 amino acids. Trimming left V 1 base short and J 6 bases short, with 19 bases between. Germline assignment: CDR1 LGHNT and CDR2 FRNRAP. The CDR3 reads CASGLGALPASVEQYF. CDR3 DNA: TGTGCTAGTGGTTTGGGGGCCCTCCCGGCGAGTGTCGAGCAGTACTTC.

V usage is TRBV15 and J usage is TRBJ1-4, with D maybe TRBD1 (5 bases). Per the germline V gene, CDR1 is LNHNV and CDR2 is YYDKDF (reference sequence). The CDR3 has 14 residues. V lost 0 bases to trimming and J lost 7 bases, with 9 bases between them. For the CDR3, the DNA is TGTGCCACCAGCAGAGATCGGGGGTCTGAAAAACTGTTTTTT. Amino acids: CATSRDRGSEKLFF.

This clone has only one observation. J is TRBJ2-2 and V is TRBV19; D remains ambiguous. Trimming removed 2 bases at V and 0 bases at J, with 7 bases between. CDR3 length: 15 residues. In germline, CDR1 is LNHDA, CDR2 SQIVND (reference sequence). As DNA, the CDR3 is TGTGCCAGTAGTATAAGAGGTACGAACACCGGGGAGCTGTTTTTT. Its translation: CASSIRGTNTGELFF.

V gene TRBV10-2 combines with J gene TRBJ2-2, with 7 bases that match TRBD2. This CDR3 region has 14 residues. In germline, CDR1 is WSHSY, CDR2 SAAADI. With V trimmed by 2 bases and J by 3 bases, 0 bases remained unmatched. The CDR3 is CASSEREDTGELFF. DNA of the CDR3: TGCGCCAGCAGTGAGCGGGAGGACACCGGGGAGCTGTTTTTT.

This rearrangement joins TRBV29-1 to TRBJ2-1, with a possible D match to TRBD2 (5 bases). The CDR3 runs 14 residues. The V and J ends lost 7 bases and 4 bases respectively, with 17 bases between them. Germline CDR1 SQVTM, CDR2 ANQGSEA. DNA for the CDR3: TGCAGCGGGACTCCGACTAACGGTTACAATGAGCAGTTCTTC. Its translation: CSGTPTNGYNEQFF.

V and J are TRBV19 and TRBJ1-2; possibly TRBD1 for D (6 bases). Looked up from germline, CDR1 is LNHDA and CDR2 is SQIVND (reference sequence). The V and J ends lost 4 bases and 3 bases respectively, with 15 bases between them. This CDR3 comprises 15 residues. The CDR3 region has the DNA TGTGCCAGTAGTACCTCCGCGGGGGCGGACTATGGCTACACCTTC. This encodes CASSTSAGADYGYTF.

A note on this clone: Germline and junction disagree at one end, which may indicate a read error. The chain links TRBV30 to TRBJ1-5; 7 bases line up with TRBD1. Germline V lookup: CDR1 GTSNPN, CDR2 SVGIG (reference sequence). The CDR3 has 15 amino acids. The CDR3 loop reads CAWSLRDRRDQPQHF. The CDR3 nucleotides read TGTGCTTGGAGTCTCCGGGACAGAAGAGATCAGCCCCAGCATTTT. The full variable domain, in which reference TRBV30 and TRBJ1-5 provide the parts outside the CDR3, is SQTIHQWPATLVQPVGSPLSLECTVEGTSNPNLYWYRQAAGRGLQLLFYSVGIGQISSEVPQNLSASRPQDRQFILSSKKLLLSDSGFYLCAWSLRDRRDQPQHFGDGTRLSIL.

The CDR3 sequence: CASSPGRLNNEKLFF. CDR3 nucleotides: TGCGCCAGCTCTCCAGGGCGCCTCAATAATGAAAAACTGTTTTTT. This sequence joins TRBV5-1 and TRBJ1-4; TRBD1 is a possible D gene (5 bases). CDR3 size: 15 residues. The V end lost 7 bases, the J end lost 4 bases, and 17 bases lay between the germline ends. CDR1 SGHRS and CDR2 YFSETQ come from the germline V gene.

The rearrangement joins TRBV29-1 to TRBJ2-7, with TRBD2 as a possible D gene (6 bases). The CDR3 totals 13 residues. The V end lost 5 bases, the J end lost 5 bases, and 16 bases lay between the germline ends. Germline V CDR1 and CDR2: SQVTM, ANQGSEA. The CDR3 is CSVNPSGGNEQYF. Written as DNA, the CDR3 is TGCAGCGTTAATCCTTCCGGGGGAAACGAGCAGTACTTC.

In nucleotides, the CDR3 is TGTGCCAGCAGCTTAGTCGCAGTTATGAACACTGAAGCTTTCTTT. This encodes CASSLVAVMNTEAFF. The gene calls are TRBV7-2 and TRBJ1-1; D gene ambiguous. The ends were cut back, 1 base at V and 0 bases at J, with 9 bases in the middle. The CDR3 extends over 15 amino acids. From germline, CDR1 is SGHTA and CDR2 FQGNSA.

V usage is TRBV24-1 and J usage is TRBJ2-7, with D perhaps TRBD1 (5 bases). The germline CDR1 and CDR2 sequences are KGHDR and SFDVKD. Between the trimmed V and J ends, which lost 3 bases and 3 bases, there was a span of 5 bases. The length of the CDR3 is 12 residues. The CDR3 protein is CATSDRGYEQYF. The CDR3 nucleotides read TGTGCCACCAGTGATAGGGGCTACGAGCAGTACTTC.

The rearrangement joins TRBV10-3 to TRBJ2-2; D perhaps matches TRBD2 (5 bases). The V gene lost 0 bases and the J gene lost 1 base, with 6 bases spanning the gap. Germline CDR1 and CDR2: ENHRY and SYGVKD. The CDR3 consists of 15 residues. The CDR3 loop reads CAISESGRNTGELFF. CDR3 bases: TGTGCCATCAGTGAGTCTGGGAGGAACACCGGGGAGCTGTTTTTT.

This sequence joins TRBV5-6 and TRBJ1-5; D unresolved. The CDR3 extends over 15 amino acids. CDR1 is SGHDT, CDR2 YYEEEE, per germline. V dropped 0 bases and J dropped 6 bases, with 13 bases sitting between them. CDR3 bases: TGTGCCAGCAGCTTGGCCCCACAGCAACCTCAGCCCCAGCATTTT. Amino acid sequence: CASSLAPQQPQPQHF.

Regarding this clone: One end of the junction does not line up with germline, which may come from a read error. Other DNA sequences within the sample encode an identical CDR3. The chain couples TRBV6-2 or TRBV6-3 to TRBJ2-2, with 9 bases that match TRBD1. This CDR3 is built from 15 residues. CDR1 and CDR2 (germline): MNHEY, SVGEGT. The CDR3 DNA reads as TGTGCCAGCAGCCCCACAGGGGGCGAAACCGGGGAGCTATTTTTT. It codes for CASSPTGGETGELFF.